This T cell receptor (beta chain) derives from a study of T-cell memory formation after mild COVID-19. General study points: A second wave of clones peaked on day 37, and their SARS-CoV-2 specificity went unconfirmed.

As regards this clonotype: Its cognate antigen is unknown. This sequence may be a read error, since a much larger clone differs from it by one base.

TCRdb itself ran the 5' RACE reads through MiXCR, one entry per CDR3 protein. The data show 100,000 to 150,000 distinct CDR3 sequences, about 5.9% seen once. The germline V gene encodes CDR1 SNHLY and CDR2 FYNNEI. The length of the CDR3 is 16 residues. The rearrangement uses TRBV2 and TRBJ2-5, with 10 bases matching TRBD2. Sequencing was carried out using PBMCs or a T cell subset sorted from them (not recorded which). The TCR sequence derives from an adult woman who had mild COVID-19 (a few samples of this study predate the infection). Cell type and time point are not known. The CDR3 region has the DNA TGTGCCAGCAGTGACCAAATAGCGGGAGGCCCCCGGACCAAGTACTTC. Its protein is CASSDQIAGGPRTKYF. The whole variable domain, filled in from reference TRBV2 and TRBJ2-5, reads EPEVTQTPSHQVTQMGQEVILRCVPISNHLYFYWYRQILGQKVEFLVSFYNNEISEKSEIFDDQFSVERPDGSNFTLKIRSTKLEDSAMYFCASSDQIAGGPRTKYFGPGTRLLVL.